Sequencing of this T cell receptor beta chain was carried out in a study of blood T cell repertoires in COVID-19. Study summary: The study drew acute and convalescent COVID-19 samples from the United States, Italy and Spain. Sample material is recorded as cDNA or gDNA derived from T cells, B-cell-depleted T cells, or PBMCs.

In regard to this clone: Its ends do not fully match the called genes, so a read error is possible.

This CDR3 is 12 amino acids long. CDR1 GTSNPN and CDR2 SVGIG come from the germline V gene (reference sequence). Original data processing: Using reference gene primer amplification, nucleated cell counts were estimated. Clones were sequenced by immunoSEQ multiplex PCR, and TCRdb holds only the in-frame ones, with some missing. V and J calls and clone size are as listed in that table; D and trimming were resolved from the DNA. This table has about 74,000 clones, approximately 86% appearing once. This TCR came from a woman of 80 years or more with acute or convalescent COVID-19. Material: peripheral blood. The rearrangement links TRBV30 to TRBJ1-3, with TRBD1 matching 9 bases. CDR3 sequence (DNA): TGTGCCTGCTACCGGGACAGGGCCCCTCTTGGATTT. Residues: CACYRDRAPLGF.